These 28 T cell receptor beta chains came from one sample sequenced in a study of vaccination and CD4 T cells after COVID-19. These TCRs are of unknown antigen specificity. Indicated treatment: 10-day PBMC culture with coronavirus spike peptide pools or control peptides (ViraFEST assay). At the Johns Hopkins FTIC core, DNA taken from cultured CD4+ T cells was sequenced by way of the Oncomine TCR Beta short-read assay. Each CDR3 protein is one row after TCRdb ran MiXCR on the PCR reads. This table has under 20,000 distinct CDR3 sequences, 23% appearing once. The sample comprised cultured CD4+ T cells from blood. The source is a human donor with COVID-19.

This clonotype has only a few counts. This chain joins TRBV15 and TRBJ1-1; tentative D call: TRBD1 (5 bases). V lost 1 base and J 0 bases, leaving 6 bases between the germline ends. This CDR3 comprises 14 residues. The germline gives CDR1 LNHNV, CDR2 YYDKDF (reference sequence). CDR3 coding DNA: TGTGCCACCAGCAGAGGACAGTTGAACACTGAAGCTTTCTTT. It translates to CATSRGQLNTEAFF.

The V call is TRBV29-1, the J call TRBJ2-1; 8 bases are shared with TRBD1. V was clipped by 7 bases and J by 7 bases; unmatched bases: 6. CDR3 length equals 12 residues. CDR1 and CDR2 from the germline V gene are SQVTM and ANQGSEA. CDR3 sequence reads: CSGGRGLNEQFF. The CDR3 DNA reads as TGCAGCGGAGGCAGGGGGCTTAATGAGCAGTTCTTC.

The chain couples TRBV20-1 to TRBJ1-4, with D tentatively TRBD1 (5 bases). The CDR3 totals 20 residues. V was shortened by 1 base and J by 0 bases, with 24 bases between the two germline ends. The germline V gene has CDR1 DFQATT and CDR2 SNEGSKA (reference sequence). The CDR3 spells CSARGLTVGPPQPTNEKLFF. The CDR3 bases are TGCAGTGCTAGAGGCCTGACAGTGGGCCCTCCACAACCAACTAATGAAAAACTGTTTTTT.

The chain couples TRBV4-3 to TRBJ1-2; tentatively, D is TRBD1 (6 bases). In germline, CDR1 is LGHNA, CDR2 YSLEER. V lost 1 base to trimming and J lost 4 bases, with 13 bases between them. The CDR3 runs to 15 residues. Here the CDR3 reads CASSQGPGQGYGYTF. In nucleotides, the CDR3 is TGCGCCAGCAGCCAAGGTCCGGGACAAGGCTATGGCTACACCTTC.

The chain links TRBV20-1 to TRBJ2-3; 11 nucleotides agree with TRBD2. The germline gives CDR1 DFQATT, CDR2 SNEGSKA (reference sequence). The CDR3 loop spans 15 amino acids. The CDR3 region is CSTEPTSGVTDTQYF. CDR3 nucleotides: TGCAGCACAGAACCGACTAGCGGGGTCACAGATACGCAGTATTTT.

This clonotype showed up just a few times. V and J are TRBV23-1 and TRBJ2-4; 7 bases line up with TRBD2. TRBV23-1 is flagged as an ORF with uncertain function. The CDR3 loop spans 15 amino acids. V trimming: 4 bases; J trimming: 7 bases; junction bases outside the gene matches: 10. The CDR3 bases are TGCGCCAGCAGTCTTCTGGCGGGGGTACATAACATTCAGTACTTC. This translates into CASSLLAGVHNIQYF.

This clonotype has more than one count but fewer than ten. The CDR3 DNA reads as TGTGCCAGCAGTGCCGGGACAGGGGCCCGCCCCCAGCATTTT. Translating gives CASSAGTGARPQHF. V usage is TRBV12-3 or TRBV12-4 and J usage is TRBJ1-5; TRBD1 aligns across 10 bases. The length of the CDR3 is 14 residues. The junction had 8 bases not matched to a gene; V was cut back by 5 bases and J by 10 bases.

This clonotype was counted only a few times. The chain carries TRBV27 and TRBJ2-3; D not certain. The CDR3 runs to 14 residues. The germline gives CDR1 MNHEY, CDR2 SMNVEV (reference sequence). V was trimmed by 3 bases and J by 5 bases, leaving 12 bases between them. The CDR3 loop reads CASSFSRALDTQYF. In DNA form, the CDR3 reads TGTGCCAGCAGTTTCTCCCGGGCGTTAGATACGCAGTATTTT.

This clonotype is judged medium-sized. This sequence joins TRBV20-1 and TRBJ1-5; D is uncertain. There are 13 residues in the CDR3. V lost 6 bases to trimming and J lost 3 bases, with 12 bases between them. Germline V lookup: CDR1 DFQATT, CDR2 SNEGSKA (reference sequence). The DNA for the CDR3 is TGCAGTGCCCGGACCGGCTTCAATCAGCCCCAGCATTTT. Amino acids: CSARTGFNQPQHF.

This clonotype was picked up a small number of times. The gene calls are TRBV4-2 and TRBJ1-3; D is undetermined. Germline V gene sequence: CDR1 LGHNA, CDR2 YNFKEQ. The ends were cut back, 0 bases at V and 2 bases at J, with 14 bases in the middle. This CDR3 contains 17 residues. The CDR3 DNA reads TGTGCCAGCAGCCAAGATTTTCAGGCTTCGACTGGAAACACCATATATTTT. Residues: CASSQDFQASTGNTIYF.

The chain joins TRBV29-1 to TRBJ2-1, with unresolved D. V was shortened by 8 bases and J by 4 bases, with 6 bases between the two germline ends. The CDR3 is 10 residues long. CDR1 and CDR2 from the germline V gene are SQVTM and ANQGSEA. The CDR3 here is CSSSYNEQFF. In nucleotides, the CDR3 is TGCAGCTCGTCGTACAATGAGCAGTTCTTC.

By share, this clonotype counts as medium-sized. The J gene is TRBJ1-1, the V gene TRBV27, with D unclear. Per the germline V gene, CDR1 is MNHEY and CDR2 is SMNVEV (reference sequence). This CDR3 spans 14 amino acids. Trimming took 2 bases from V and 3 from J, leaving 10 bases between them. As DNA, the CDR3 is TGTGCCAGCAGTTTAGGGCAGGCCTACACTGAAGCTTTCTTT. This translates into CASSLGQAYTEAFF.

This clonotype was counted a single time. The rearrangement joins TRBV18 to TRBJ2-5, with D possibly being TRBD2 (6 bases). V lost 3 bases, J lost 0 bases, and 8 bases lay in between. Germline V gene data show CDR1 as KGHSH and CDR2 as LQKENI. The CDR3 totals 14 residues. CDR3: CASSPAGYQETQYF. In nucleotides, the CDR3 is TGTGCCAGCTCACCTGCGGGGTACCAAGAGACCCAGTACTTC.

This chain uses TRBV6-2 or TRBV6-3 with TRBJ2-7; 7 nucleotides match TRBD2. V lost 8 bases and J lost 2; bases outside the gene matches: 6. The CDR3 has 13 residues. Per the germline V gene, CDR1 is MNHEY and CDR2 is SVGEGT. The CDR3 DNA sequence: TGTGCCAGCTTCCAGGCGGGAGCCTACGAGCAGTACTTC. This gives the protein CASFQAGAYEQYF.

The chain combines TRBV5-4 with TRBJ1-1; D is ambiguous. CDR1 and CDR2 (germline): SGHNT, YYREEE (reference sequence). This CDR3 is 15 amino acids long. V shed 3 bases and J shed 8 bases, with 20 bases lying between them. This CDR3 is CASSSSLDRRMEAFF. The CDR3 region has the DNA TGTGCCAGCAGCTCGTCACTTGATAGGAGAATGGAAGCTTTCTTT.

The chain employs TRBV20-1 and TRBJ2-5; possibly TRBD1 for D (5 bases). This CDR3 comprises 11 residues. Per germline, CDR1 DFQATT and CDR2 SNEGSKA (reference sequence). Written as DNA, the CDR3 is TGCAGCCTCCGACAGAAAGAGACCCAGTACTTC. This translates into CSLRQKETQYF.

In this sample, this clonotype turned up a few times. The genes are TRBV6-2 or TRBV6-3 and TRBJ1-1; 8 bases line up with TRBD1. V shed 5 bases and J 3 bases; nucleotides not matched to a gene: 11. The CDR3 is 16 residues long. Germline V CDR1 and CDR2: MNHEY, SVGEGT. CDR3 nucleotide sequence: TGTGCCAGCAGTCCCACAGTAGGGACAGGAGACACTGAAGCTTTCTTT. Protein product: CASSPTVGTGDTEAFF.

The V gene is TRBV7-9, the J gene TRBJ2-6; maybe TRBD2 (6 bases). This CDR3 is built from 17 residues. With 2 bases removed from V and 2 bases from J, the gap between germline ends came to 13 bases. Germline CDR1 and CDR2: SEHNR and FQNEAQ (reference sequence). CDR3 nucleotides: TGTGCCAGCAGCTTATCGGGGCGGGGAACTGGGGCCAACGTCCTGACTTTC. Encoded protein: CASSLSGRGTGANVLTF.

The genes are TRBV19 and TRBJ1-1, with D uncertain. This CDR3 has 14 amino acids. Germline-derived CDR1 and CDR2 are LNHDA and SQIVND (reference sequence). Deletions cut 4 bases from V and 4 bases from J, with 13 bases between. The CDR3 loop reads CASSTYSGSTEAFF. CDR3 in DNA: TGTGCCAGTAGTACATACAGCGGGAGCACTGAAGCTTTCTTT.

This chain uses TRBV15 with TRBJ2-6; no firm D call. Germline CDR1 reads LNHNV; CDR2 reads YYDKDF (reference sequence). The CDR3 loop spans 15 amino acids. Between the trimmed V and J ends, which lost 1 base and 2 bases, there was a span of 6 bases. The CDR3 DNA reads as TGTGCCACCAGCAGAGCCAGGACTGGGGCCAACGTCCTGACTTTC. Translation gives CATSRARTGANVLTF.

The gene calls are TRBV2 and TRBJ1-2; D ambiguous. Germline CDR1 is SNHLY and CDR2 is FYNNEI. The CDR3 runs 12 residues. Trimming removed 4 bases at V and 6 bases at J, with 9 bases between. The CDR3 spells CASSVLGDGYTF. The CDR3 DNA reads TGTGCCAGCAGTGTACTTGGGGATGGCTACACCTTC.

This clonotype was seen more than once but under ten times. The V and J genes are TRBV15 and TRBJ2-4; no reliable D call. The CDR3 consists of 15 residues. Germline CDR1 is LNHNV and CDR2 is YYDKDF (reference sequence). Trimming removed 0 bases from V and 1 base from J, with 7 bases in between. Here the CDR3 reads CATSRDLLAKNIQYF. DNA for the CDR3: TGTGCCACCAGCAGAGATCTCCTGGCCAAAAACATTCAGTACTTC.

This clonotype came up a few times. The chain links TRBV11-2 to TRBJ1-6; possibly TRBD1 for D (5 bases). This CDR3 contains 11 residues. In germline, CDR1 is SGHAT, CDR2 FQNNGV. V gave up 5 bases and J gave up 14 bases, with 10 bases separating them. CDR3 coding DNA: TGTGCCAGCAGCCGTGGGGGGACCCTCCACTTT. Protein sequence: CASSRGGTLHF.

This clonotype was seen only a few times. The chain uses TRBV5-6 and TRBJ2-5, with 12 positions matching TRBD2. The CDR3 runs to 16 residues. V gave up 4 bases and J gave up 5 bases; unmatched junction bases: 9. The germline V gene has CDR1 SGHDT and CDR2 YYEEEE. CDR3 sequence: CASSPSTSGGGETQYF. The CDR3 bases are TGTGCCAGCAGCCCATCGACTAGCGGGGGCGGGGAGACCCAGTACTTC.

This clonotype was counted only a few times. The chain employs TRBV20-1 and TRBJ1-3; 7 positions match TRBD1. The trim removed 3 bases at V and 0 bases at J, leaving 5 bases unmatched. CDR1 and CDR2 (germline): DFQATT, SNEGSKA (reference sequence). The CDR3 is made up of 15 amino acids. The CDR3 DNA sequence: TGCAGTGCTAGCAGGGGGGCGAGCTCTGGAAACACCATATATTTT. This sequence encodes CSASRGASSGNTIYF.

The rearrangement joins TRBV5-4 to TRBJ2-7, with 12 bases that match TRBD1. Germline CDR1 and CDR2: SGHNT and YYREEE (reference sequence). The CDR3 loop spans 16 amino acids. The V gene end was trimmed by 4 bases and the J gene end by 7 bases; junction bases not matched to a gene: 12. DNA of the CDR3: TGTGCCAGCAGCAGAGGGATCGGGACAGGGGGCCTGGAGCAGTACTTC. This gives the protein CASSRGIGTGGLEQYF.

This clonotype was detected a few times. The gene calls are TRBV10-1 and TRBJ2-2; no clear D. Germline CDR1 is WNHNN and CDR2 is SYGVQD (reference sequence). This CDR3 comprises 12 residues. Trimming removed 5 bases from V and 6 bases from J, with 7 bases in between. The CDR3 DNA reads TGCGCCAGCAGTAACAATGCCGGGGAGCTGTTTTTT. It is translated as CASSNNAGELFF.

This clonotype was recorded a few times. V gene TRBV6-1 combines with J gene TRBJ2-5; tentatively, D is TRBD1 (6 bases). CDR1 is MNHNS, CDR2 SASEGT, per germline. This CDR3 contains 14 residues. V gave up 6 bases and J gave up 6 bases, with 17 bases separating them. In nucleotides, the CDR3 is TGTGCCAGCAGCCGGGACAACGACGGACAGACCCAGTACTTC. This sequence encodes CASSRDNDGQTQYF.